This T cell receptor beta chain was captured in a study of blood T cell repertoires in COVID-19. Study at large: T cells, B-cell-depleted T cells, or PBMCs provided the cDNA or gDNA that served as material.

How the authors handled the data: Estimates of nucleated cell counts were drawn from the amplification of reference gene primers. Repertoires were generated with immunoSEQ multiplex PCR, while TCRdb's copy carries only in-frame clones and drops some. V and J calls and clone size are those listed in that table; D and trimming were worked out from the DNA. The sample consists of roughly 80,000 clones, roughly 80% of them appearing once. Germline assignment: CDR1 SGHDT and CDR2 YYEEEE. The ends lost 4 bases at V and 4 bases at J; junction bases unmatched: 13. CDR3 length equals 16 residues. The sample comprised peripheral blood. The chain recombines TRBV5-6 with TRBJ1-2; TRBD1 matches 7 bases. The clonotype comes from a man aged 80 or over with acute or convalescent COVID-19. CDR3 sequence (DNA): TGTGCCAGCAGCCCCCAGGGGGGAAGGATGTTCTATGGCTACACCTTC. This codes for CASSPQGGRMFYGYTF.